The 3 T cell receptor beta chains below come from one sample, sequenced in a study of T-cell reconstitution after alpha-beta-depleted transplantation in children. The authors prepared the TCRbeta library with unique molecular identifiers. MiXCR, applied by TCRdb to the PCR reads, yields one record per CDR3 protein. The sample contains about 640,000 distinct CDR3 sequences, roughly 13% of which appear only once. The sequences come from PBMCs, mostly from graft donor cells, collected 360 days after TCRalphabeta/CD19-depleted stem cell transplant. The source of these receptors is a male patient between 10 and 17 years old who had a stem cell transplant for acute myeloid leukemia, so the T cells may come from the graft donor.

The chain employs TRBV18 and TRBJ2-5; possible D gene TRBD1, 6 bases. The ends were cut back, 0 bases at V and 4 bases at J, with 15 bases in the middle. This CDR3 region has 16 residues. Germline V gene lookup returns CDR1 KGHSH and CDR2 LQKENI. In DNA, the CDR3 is TGTGCCAGCTCACCACCGGGGCGTCTGACAGGAGAGACCCAGTACTTC. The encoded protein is CASSPPGRLTGETQYF.

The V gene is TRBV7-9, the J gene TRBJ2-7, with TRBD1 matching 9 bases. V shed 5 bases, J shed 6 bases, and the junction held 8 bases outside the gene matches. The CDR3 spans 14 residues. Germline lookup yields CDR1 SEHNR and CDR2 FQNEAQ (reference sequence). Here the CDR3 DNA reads TGTGCCAGCAGCCCGGGACAGGGTTTTGCCGAGCAGTACTTC. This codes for CASSPGQGFAEQYF. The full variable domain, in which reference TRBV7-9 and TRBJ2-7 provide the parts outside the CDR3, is DTGVSQNPRHKITKRGQNVTFRCDPISEHNRLYWYRQTLGQGPEFLTYFQNEAQLEKSRLLSDRFSAERPKGSFSTLEIQRTEQGDSAMYLCASSPGQGFAEQYFGPGTRLTVT.

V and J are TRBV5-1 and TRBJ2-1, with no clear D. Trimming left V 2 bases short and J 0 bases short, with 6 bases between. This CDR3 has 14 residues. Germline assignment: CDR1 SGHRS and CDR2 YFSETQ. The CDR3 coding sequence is TGCGCCAGCAGCTTATTCATCTCCTACAATGAGCAGTTCTTC. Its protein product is CASSLFISYNEQFF.